This T cell receptor (beta chain) was captured by sequencing in a study of blood T cell repertoires in COVID-19. Trimming stripped 6 bases from V and 8 bases from J, with 17 bases between. Per the germline V gene, CDR1 is MNHEY and CDR2 is SVGAGI. The CDR3 has 15 residues. Here immunoSEQ multiplex PCR was the method, and the copy in TCRdb shows in-frame clones only, minus some. The sample has about 33,000 clones, 78% seen once. The TCR originated in a man at least 80 years old with acute or convalescent COVID-19. Sequences were obtained from peripheral blood. The chain has TRBV6-5 and TRBJ1-6; D is undetermined. The CDR3 DNA sequence: TGTGCCAGCAGGCTATCCAGACACCCTGATTCACCCCTCCACTTT. It codes for CASRLSRHPDSPLHF.